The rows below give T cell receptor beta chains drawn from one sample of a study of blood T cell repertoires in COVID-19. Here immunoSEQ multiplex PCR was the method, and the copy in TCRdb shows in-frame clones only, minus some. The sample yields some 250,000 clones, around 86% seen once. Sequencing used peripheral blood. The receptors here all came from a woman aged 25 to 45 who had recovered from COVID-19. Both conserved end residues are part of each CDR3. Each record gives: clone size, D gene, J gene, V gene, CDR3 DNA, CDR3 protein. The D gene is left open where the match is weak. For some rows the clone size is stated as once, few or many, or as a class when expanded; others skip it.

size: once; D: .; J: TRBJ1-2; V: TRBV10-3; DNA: TGTGCCATCAGTGAGTCGCGGGGCATGGGGAACTTC; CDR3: CAISESRGMGNF
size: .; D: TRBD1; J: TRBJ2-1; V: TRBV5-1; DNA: TGCGCCAGCAGCTTGGGACAGGGGGTCAGCTCCTACAATGAGCAGTTCTTC; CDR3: CASSLGQGVSSYNEQFF
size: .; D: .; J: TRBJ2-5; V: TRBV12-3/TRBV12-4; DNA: TGTGCCAGCAAACGACAGGAGACCCAGTACTTC; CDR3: CASKRQETQYF
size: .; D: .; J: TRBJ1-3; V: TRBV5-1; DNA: TGCGCCAGCAGCCCCGGGACAAACGACCTGGAAAACACCATATATTTT; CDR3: CASSPGTNDLENTIYF
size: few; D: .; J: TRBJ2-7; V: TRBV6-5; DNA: TGTGCCAGCAGTACCCTAGCCGCCTACGAGCAGTACTTC; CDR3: CASSTLAAYEQYF
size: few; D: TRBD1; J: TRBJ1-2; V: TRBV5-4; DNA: TGTGCCAGCAGCCCCTTACAGGGGTCGTATCTCTATGGCTACACCTTC; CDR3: CASSPLQGSYLYGYTF
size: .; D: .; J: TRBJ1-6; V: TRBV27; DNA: TGTGCCAGCAGTGGGGGGGAGACGAATAATTCACCCCTCCACTTT; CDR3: CASSGGETNNSPLHF
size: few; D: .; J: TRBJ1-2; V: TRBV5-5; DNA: TGTGCCAGCAGCGGACAGACAGCAAACTATGGCTACACCTTC; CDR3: CASSGQTANYGYTF
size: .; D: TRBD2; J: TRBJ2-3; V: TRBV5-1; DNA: TGCGCCAGCAGCCACGAGCGGGGGAACACAGATACGCAGTATTTT; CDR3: CASSHERGNTDTQYF
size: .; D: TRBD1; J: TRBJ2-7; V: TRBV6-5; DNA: TGTGCCAGCAGTTATTCCGACAGGGGGCCCTACGAGCAGTACTTC; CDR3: CASSYSDRGPYEQYF
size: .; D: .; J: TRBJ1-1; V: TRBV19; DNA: TGTGCCAGTAATCAGGGACTGGAAGCTTTCTTT; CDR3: CASNQGLEAFF
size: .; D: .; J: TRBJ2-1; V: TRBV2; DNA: TGTGCCAGCAGTGTGCTGGGGGCGGCAAACTACAATGAGCAGTTCTTC; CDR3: CASSVLGAANYNEQFF
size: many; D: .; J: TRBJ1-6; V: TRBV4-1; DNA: TGCGCCAGCAGCCCGCCCTCGGGGGATAATTCACCCCTCCACTTT; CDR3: CASSPPSGDNSPLHF
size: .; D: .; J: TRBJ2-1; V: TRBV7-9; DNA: TGTGCCAGCAGTTGGGTCTTTGGGACTCGGAATGAGCAGTTCTTC; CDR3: CASSWVFGTRNEQFF
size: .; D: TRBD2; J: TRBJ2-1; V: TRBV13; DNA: TGTGCCAGCAGCTTAGAGGGTAGCGGGAACAATGAGCAGTTCTTC; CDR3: CASSLEGSGNNEQFF
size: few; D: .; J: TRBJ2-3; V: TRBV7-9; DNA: TGTGCCAGCAGCATACAGGGCGCTAGCACAGATACGCAGTATTTT; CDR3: CASSIQGASTDTQYF
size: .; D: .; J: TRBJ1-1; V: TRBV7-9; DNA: TGTGCCAGCGTCCCCCTCCCTGAAGCTTTCTTT; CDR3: CASVPLPEAFF
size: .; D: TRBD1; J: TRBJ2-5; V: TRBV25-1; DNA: TGTGCCAGCAGTGAGGCCAGGGGGCGTCAAGAGACCCAGTACTTC; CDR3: CASSEARGRQETQYF
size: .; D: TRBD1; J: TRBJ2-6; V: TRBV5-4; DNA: TGTGCCAGCAGCTGGGACAGGGGGCTGAGGTCTGGGGCCAACGTCCTGACTTTC; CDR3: CASSWDRGLRSGANVLTF
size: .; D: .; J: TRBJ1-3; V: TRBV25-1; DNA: TGTGCCAGCAGTGCTTCCGGGACTGGAAACACCATATATTTT; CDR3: CASSASGTGNTIYF
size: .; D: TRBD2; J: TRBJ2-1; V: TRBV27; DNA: TGTGCCAGCAGCCCCTTAGCGGGGGGAACTACCGAGCAGTTCTTC; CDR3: CASSPLAGGTTEQFF
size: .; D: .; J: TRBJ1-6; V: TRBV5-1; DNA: TGCGCCAGCAGCTTGGCCGACTCTGGAGGAGCCCTCCACTTT; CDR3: CASSLADSGGALHF
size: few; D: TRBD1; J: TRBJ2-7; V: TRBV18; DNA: TGTGCCAGCTCACCACCGCGACGGGGACAGATTGCTGTCGAGCAGTACTTC; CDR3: CASSPPRRGQIAVEQYF
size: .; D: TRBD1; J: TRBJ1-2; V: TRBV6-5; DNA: TGTGCCAGCGGCTCTATAGGACAGGGGGCGAGAGGCTACACCTTC; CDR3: CASGSIGQGARGYTF
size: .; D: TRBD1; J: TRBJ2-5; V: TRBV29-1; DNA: TGCAGCGTTGAAGGTGAGCCAAAAGGACAGGTCGGCGGGACCCAGTACTTC; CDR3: CSVEGEPKGQVGGTQYF
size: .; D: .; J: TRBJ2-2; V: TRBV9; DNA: TGTGCCAGCAGCGGCCTTGGGCCCGGGGAGCTGTTTTTT; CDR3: CASSGLGPGELFF
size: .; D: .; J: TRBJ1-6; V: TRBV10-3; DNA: TGTGCCATCACTGGGGACAAGAATTCACCCCTCCACTTT; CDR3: CAITGDKNSPLHF
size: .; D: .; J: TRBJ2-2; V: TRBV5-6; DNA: TGTGCCAGCAGCTTGGGACCAGGGGAATTCGGGGAGCTGTTTTTT; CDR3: CASSLGPGEFGELFF
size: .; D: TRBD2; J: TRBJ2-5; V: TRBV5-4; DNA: TGTGCCAGCAGCCTGGCCAGACTAGCTGGTGCGGAGACCCAGTACTTC; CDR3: CASSLARLAGAETQYF
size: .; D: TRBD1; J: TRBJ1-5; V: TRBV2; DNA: TGTGCCAGCAGTCCCCGGACAGGGTTGTCCCTTTATAGCAATCAGCCCCAGCATTTT; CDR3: CASSPRTGLSLYSNQPQHF
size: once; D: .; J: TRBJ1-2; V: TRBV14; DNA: TGTGCCAGCAGCCAAGAAAGGCGGGAAACTGGTGGCTACACCTTC; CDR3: CASSQERRETGGYTF
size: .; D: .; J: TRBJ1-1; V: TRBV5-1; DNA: TGCGCCAGCAGCCAGGGTCCTGAAGCTTTCTTT; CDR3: CASSQGPEAFF
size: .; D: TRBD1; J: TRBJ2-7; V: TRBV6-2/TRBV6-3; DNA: TGTGCCAGCAGTTACTCTGAGGGACAGGGGATTTTC; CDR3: CASSYSEGQGIF
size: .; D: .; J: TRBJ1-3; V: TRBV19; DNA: TGTGCCAGTAGTCAGACTGGAAACACCATATATTTT; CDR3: CASSQTGNTIYF
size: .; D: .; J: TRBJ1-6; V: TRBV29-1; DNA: TGCAGCGTTGCGGTCAAGTTAAATTCACCCCTCCACTTT; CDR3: CSVAVKLNSPLHF
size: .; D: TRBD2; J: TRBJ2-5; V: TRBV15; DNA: TGTGCCACCAGCAGAGGGACTAGCGGGGGGGCTGAGGAGACCCAGTACTTC; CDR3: CATSRGTSGGAEETQYF
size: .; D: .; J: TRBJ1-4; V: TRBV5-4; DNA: TGTGCCAGCAGCTTGATGACAGGCCAAAGGGAAAAACTGTTTTTT; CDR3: CASSLMTGQREKLFF
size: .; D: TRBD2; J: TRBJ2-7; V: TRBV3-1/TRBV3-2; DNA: TGTGCCAGCAGTTTCATAGCGGGGGGCCTGGGGGAGCAGTACTTC; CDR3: CASSFIAGGLGEQYF
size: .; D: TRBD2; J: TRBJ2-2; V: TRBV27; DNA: TGTGCCAGCAGTTTAACTAGCGGGGTCTCTCCCGGGGAGCTGTTTTTT; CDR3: CASSLTSGVSPGELFF
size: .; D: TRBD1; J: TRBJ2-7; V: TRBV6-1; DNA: TGTGCCAGCAGTGAAATGCCAGGGGGCTACGAGCAGTACTTC; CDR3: CASSEMPGGYEQYF
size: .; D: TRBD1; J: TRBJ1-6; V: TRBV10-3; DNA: TGTGCCATCAGTGAGTCTCCGGGAGCAGGGGGGAATTCACCCCTCCACTTT; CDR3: CAISESPGAGGNSPLHF
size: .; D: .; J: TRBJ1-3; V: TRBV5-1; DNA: TGCGCCAGCAGCTCGGGGGAGGGGAACACCATATATTTT; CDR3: CASSSGEGNTIYF
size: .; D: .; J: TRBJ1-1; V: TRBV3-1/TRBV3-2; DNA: TGTGCCAGCAGCCAAGGGGGCGGCAGCACTGAAGCTTTCTTT; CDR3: CASSQGGGSTEAFF
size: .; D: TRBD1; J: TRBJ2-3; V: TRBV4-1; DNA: TGCGCCAGCAGCCAAGATCCGGGACAGGGATTAGATACGCAGTATTTT; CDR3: CASSQDPGQGLDTQYF
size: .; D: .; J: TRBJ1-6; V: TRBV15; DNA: TGTGCCACCAGCAGAGATACTCGTCTTACCTATAATTCACCCCTCCACTTT; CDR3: CATSRDTRLTYNSPLHF
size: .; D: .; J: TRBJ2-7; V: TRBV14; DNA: TGTGCCAGCAGCCAAACGACATACGAGCAGTACTTC; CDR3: CASSQTTYEQYF
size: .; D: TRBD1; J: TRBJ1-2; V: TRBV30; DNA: TGTGCCTCAAAGGACAGGAGCTATGGCTACACCTTC; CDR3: CASKDRSYGYTF
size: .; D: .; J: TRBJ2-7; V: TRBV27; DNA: TGTGCCAGCAGTTTCGGGGCCCCGGGACTGTCCTACGAGCAGTACTTC; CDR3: CASSFGAPGLSYEQYF
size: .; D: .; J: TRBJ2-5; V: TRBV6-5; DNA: TGTGCCAGCCGGCGGCACGGAACCGAAGAGACCCAGTACTTC; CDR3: CASRRHGTEETQYF
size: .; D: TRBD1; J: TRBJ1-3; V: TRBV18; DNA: TGTGCCAGCTCACCAAATAGGGGACAGAGCTCTGGAAACACCATATATTTT; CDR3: CASSPNRGQSSGNTIYF
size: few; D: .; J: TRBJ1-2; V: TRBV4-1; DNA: TGCGCCAGCAGCCTCCGAGGGCAGGGGCTGGGGGATGGCTACACCTTC; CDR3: CASSLRGQGLGDGYTF
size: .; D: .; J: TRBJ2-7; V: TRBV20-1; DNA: TGCAGTGCCACCCGAGGGTTCGAGCAGTACTTC; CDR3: CSATRGFEQYF
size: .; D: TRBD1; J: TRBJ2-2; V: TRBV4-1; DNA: TGCGCCAGCAGCCAAGAATGGGACAGGGCTGAGTATATGTCCGGGGAGCTGTTTTTT; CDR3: CASSQEWDRAEYMSGELFF
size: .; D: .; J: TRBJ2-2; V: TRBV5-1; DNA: TGCGCCAGCAGCTTGGCTGTCGGGGAGCTGTTTTTT; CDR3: CASSLAVGELFF
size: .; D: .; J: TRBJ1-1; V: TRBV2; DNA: TGTGCCAGCCTGACGTTCCAGGGCTCGGAAGCTTTCTTT; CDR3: CASLTFQGSEAFF
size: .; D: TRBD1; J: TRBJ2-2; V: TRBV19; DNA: TGTGCCAGTAGTCCCCTGTCCGGGACAGTGAACACCGGGGAGCTGTTTTTT; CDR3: CASSPLSGTVNTGELFF
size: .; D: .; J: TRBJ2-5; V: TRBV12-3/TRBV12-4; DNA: TGTGCCAGCAGGAAAGGAGGAGGCGAGACCCAGTACTTC; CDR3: CASRKGGGETQYF
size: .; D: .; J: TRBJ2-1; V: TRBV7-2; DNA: TGTGCCAGCAGCCTTAATATGGGACTTTCCTACAATGAGCAGTTCTTC; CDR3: CASSLNMGLSYNEQFF
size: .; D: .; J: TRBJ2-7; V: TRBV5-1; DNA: TGCGCCAGCAGCTTGCTGTCTAGCACTACCTACGAGCAGTACTTC; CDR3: CASSLLSSTTYEQYF
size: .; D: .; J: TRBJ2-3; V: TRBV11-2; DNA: TGTGCCAGCAGCTTCACAGGGGATACGCAGTATTTT; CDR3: CASSFTGDTQYF